The 26 T cell receptor beta chains given below trace back to one sample, sequenced in a study of blood T cell repertoires in COVID-19 (TCRdb year 2020). Libraries came from the immunoSEQ multiplex PCR assay. TCRdb took over this immuneACCESS table, retaining in-frame rearrangements with V and J assigned. Such tables are incomplete; in checked studies, under half of the missing clones stem from an unresolved V gene, and the remainder is unexplained. This sample comprises 200,000 to 250,000 clones, 70% to 90% of them detected only once. The ten largest clones capture approximately 12% of the sample. The sample comprised peripheral blood. The receptors were sampled from a woman aged 18-29 years who had recovered from COVID-19.

This sequence joins TRBV7-2 and TRBJ2-7, with 7 bases fitting TRBD1. V gave up 4 bases and J gave up 2 bases; unmatched junction bases: 8. The length of the CDR3 is 15 residues. In germline, CDR1 is SGHTA, CDR2 FQGNSA. DNA of the CDR3: TGTGCCAGCAGCTCGAGACAGGGCGGCGCCTACGAGCAGTACTTC. It yields the protein CASSSRQGGAYEQYF.

The genes are TRBV29-1 and TRBJ2-1; D uncertain. V lost 3 bases to trimming and J lost 10 bases, with 16 bases between them. The germline V gene encodes CDR1 SQVTM and CDR2 ANQGSEA. There are 13 residues in the CDR3. In DNA form, the CDR3 reads TGCAGCGTTGACTTACGTACTATGCAAGAGCAGTTCTTC. Encoded protein: CSVDLRTMQEQFF.

J is TRBJ1-1 and V is TRBV29-1; D uncertain. The germline V gene has CDR1 SQVTM and CDR2 ANQGSEA. The CDR3 spans 12 residues. V was cut by 4 bases and J by 2 bases, with 8 bases left in between. DNA for the CDR3: TGCAGCGTTGGCGGTTTTAACACTGAAGCTTTCTTT. It encodes CSVGGFNTEAFF.

The V call is TRBV19, the J call TRBJ2-6, with a weak D call TRBD1 (5 bases). The germline CDR1 and CDR2 sequences are LNHDA and SQIVND (reference sequence). The V and J ends lost 8 bases and 0 bases respectively, with 8 bases between them. The CDR3 loop spans 14 amino acids. In DNA form, the CDR3 reads TGTGCCAGTCTGGGGCTCTCTGGGGCCAACGTCCTGACTTTC. Translating it yields CASLGLSGANVLTF.

V is TRBV11-2 and J is TRBJ2-5, with 7 bases fitting TRBD1. The CDR3 runs to 13 residues. V was pared by 2 bases and J by 5 bases, with 2 bases of the junction left unmatched. Germline-derived CDR1 and CDR2 are SGHAT and FQNNGV. The CDR3 coding sequence is TGTGCCAGCAGCTTAACCAGGGGGGAGACCCAGTACTTC. Amino acid sequence: CASSLTRGETQYF.

This chain connects TRBV14 to TRBJ1-1; D is possibly TRBD1 (6 bases). In germline, CDR1 is SGHDN, CDR2 FVKESK. The length of the CDR3 is 14 residues. Trimming took off 3 bases at V and 5 bases at J, with 13 bases between the two ends. Here the CDR3 DNA reads TGTGCCAGCAGCCAGTTACAGGGTAGGACTGAAGCTTTCTTT. This gives the protein CASSQLQGRTEAFF.

This chain joins TRBV13 and TRBJ2-2; the D gene is possibly TRBD1 (6 bases). Germline CDR1 is PRHDT and CDR2 is FYEKMQ (reference sequence). V was pared by 4 bases and J by 4 bases, with 10 bases between. The CDR3 runs to 14 residues. The CDR3 DNA reads TGTGCCAGCAGCTACGGACAGCTCACCGGGGAGCTGTTTTTT. This codes for CASSYGQLTGELFF.

This clone has more than one count but fewer than ten. The chain links TRBV10-3 to TRBJ2-2; D gene uncertain. The V gene's germline CDR1 is ENHRY and CDR2 SYGVKD. The CDR3 sequence is 14 residues long. V was shortened by 2 bases and J by 0 bases, with 4 bases between the two germline ends. The CDR3 spells CAISERSNTGELFF. CDR3 coding DNA: TGTGCCATCAGTGAGCGGTCGAACACCGGGGAGCTGTTTTTT.

This clone was found once. The J gene is TRBJ2-1, the V gene TRBV18, with D possibly TRBD1 on 6 matching bases. Germline CDR1 is KGHSH and CDR2 is LQKENI. V was shortened by 4 bases and J by 0 bases, with 10 bases between the two germline ends. This CDR3 is 15 amino acids long. Here the CDR3 reads CASSRGQSSYNEQFF. The DNA for the CDR3 is TGTGCCAGCTCACGAGGACAGAGCTCCTACAATGAGCAGTTCTTC.

This sequence joins TRBV6-2 or TRBV6-3 and TRBJ2-4; 10 nucleotides agree with TRBD1. This CDR3 comprises 17 residues. Germline V lookup: CDR1 MNHEY, CDR2 SVGEGT. Germline trimming cut 5 bases from V and 2 bases from J; bases unmatched to any gene: 9. The DNA for the CDR3 is TGTGCCAGCAGTCGGGACAGGGGAGTCATATCCAAAAACATTCAGTACTTC. This translates into CASSRDRGVISKNIQYF.

The chain is built from TRBV5-4 and TRBJ1-1, with D possibly matching TRBD1 (6 bases). The V end lost 1 base, the J end lost 1 base, and 11 bases lay between the germline ends. The length of the CDR3 is 15 residues. Germline V gives CDR1 SGHNT, CDR2 YYREEE (reference sequence). The chain's CDR3 is CASSLFGGPNTEAFF. The CDR3 DNA reads as TGTGCCAGCAGCTTGTTTGGGGGCCCGAACACTGAAGCTTTCTTT.

The CDR3 region has the DNA TGTGCCAGCAGGGGGCAGGTGAACACTGAAGCTTTCTTT. This sequence encodes CASRGQVNTEAFF. The rearrangement uses TRBV12-3 or TRBV12-4 and TRBJ1-1, with D possibly being TRBD1 (5 bases). V was cut by 6 bases and J by 0 bases, with 8 bases left in between. The CDR3 runs 13 residues.

The chain employs TRBV6-2 or TRBV6-3 and TRBJ2-1; 12 bases match TRBD2. Losses at the gene ends were 6 bases for V and 7 bases for J; bases not matched to a gene: 10. CDR3 length: 16 residues. Germline CDR1 is MNHEY and CDR2 is SVGEGT. The CDR3 here is CASSPLAGGPGNEQFF. The CDR3 DNA reads TGTGCCAGCAGCCCCCTAGCGGGAGGGCCCGGTAATGAGCAGTTCTTC.

The chain uses TRBV27 and TRBJ1-6; 12 bases are shared with TRBD1. Germline-derived CDR1 and CDR2 are MNHEY and SMNVEV (reference sequence). J was trimmed by 10 bases and V by 5 bases; bases with no gene match: 3. The CDR3 is 14 amino acids. In nucleotides, the CDR3 is TGTGCCAGCAGTGCCGGGACAGGGGGCTCACCCCTCCACTTT. It yields the protein CASSAGTGGSPLHF.

The rearrangement joins TRBV5-5 to TRBJ2-1, with 7 bases lining up with TRBD2. With 6 bases clipped from V and 4 bases from J, the junction kept 13 bases outside the gene matches. In germline, CDR1 is SGHKS, CDR2 YYEKEE (reference sequence). The length of the CDR3 is 16 residues. For the CDR3, the DNA is TGTGCCAGCATTGAGGCGGGAGCAACCAGATACAATGAGCAGTTCTTC. This translates into CASIEAGATRYNEQFF. The whole variable domain, filled in from reference TRBV5-5 and TRBJ2-1, reads DAGVTQSPTHLIKTRGQQVTLRCSPISGHKSVSWYQQVLGQGPQFIFQYYEKEERGRGNFPDRFSARQFPNYSSELNVNALLLGDSALYLCASIEAGATRYNEQFFGPGTRLTVL.

This clone was detected once. The V and J genes are TRBV30 and TRBJ1-4; D ambiguous. V was trimmed by 4 bases and J by 0 bases, leaving 15 bases between them. The CDR3 has 16 residues. Germline values: CDR1 GTSNPN, CDR2 SVGIG (reference sequence). This CDR3 is CAWNEGARATNEKLFF. The CDR3 coding sequence is TGTGCCTGGAACGAGGGCGCCCGGGCAACTAATGAAAAACTGTTTTTT.

V usage is TRBV19 and J usage is TRBJ2-2; D not resolved. The CDR3 consists of 14 residues. V lost 3 bases and J lost 5, with 10 bases in between. Germline CDR1 is LNHDA and CDR2 is SQIVND (reference sequence). This CDR3 is CASSISVRTGELFF. CDR3 bases: TGTGCCAGTAGTATTTCGGTCCGGACCGGGGAGCTGTTTTTT.

This rearrangement joins TRBV6-5 to TRBJ2-7; perhaps TRBD2 as D (5 bases). Deletions cut 5 bases from V and 2 bases from J, with 13 bases between. The length of the CDR3 is 14 residues. Germline V gene data show CDR1 as MNHEY and CDR2 as SVGAGI. The CDR3 region has the DNA TGTGCCAGCAGTCCCGAGGGTTTAGCCTACGAGCAGTACTTC. Amino acids: CASSPEGLAYEQYF.

The chain links TRBV7-2 to TRBJ1-1; D gene uncertain. The CDR3 spans 19 residues. The germline gives CDR1 SGHTA, CDR2 FQGNSA. Trimming left V 1 base short and J 1 base short, with 22 bases between. CDR3 sequence reads: CASSLVMVGRSLQNTEAFF. Written as DNA, the CDR3 is TGTGCCAGCAGCTTAGTGATGGTGGGCCGAAGCCTCCAGAACACTGAAGCTTTCTTT.

About this clone itself: The sample has other DNA sequences that encode this CDR3 too. The J gene is TRBJ2-7, the V gene TRBV27; 8 bases agree with TRBD1. This CDR3 has 14 amino acids. V was pared by 3 bases and J by 4 bases, with 5 bases of the junction left unmatched. Germline V gene lookup returns CDR1 MNHEY and CDR2 SMNVEV (reference sequence). The CDR3, as DNA: TGTGCCAGCAGTTTCGGACAGGGTGGGTACGAGCAGTACTTC. Translated: CASSFGQGGYEQYF.

The rearrangement uses TRBV24-1 and TRBJ2-3; D is possibly TRBD2 (6 bases). V gave up 3 bases and J gave up 1 base, with 13 bases separating them. The CDR3 totals 16 residues. Germline values: CDR1 KGHDR, CDR2 SFDVKD. The CDR3 region has the DNA TGTGCCACCAGTGATCTGACTAGTACGGGCACAGATACGCAGTATTTT. Translated: CATSDLTSTGTDTQYF.

This clone was counted a few times. The chain combines TRBV18 with TRBJ2-1; TRBD1 matches at 7 bases. J was trimmed by 2 bases and V by 6 bases; bases with no gene match: 4. The germline V gene has CDR1 KGHSH and CDR2 LQKENI. CDR3 length equals 14 residues. For the CDR3, the DNA is TGTGCCAGCTCTACAGGGGTTACCTACAATGAGCAGTTCTTC. Its protein product is CASSTGVTYNEQFF. Drawing the rest from reference TRBV18 and TRBJ2-1, the complete variable domain is NAGVMQNPRHLVRRRGQEARLRCSPMKGHSHVYWYRQLPEEGLKFMVYLQKENIIDESGMPKERFSAEFPKEGPSILRIQQVVRGDSAAYFCASSTGVTYNEQFFGPGTRLTVL.

The V gene is TRBV7-3, the J gene TRBJ2-7; TRBD1 matches at 10 bases. The CDR3 extends over 15 amino acids. In germline, CDR1 is SGHTA, CDR2 FQGTGA. Germline trimming cut 5 bases from V and 6 bases from J; bases unmatched to any gene: 10. CDR3 sequence: CASSVMGQGIVEQYF. CDR3 DNA: TGTGCCAGCAGCGTAATGGGACAGGGGATCGTCGAGCAGTACTTC.

This rearrangement joins TRBV19 to TRBJ1-6, with TRBD1 as a possible D gene (6 bases). This CDR3 has 15 residues. Germline V gene sequence: CDR1 LNHDA, CDR2 SQIVND (reference sequence). Trimming shortened V by 4 bases and J by 6 bases, and 13 bases separated the two germline ends. CDR3 amino acids: CASSTRQEINSPLHF. In DNA, the CDR3 is TGTGCCAGTAGTACGAGACAGGAGATTAATTCACCCCTCCACTTT.

The chain has TRBV18 and TRBJ1-2; 7 bases fit TRBD1. After removal of 2 bases from V and 5 bases from J, the junction contained 11 bases not matched to a gene. Germline values: CDR1 KGHSH, CDR2 LQKENI. This CDR3 is built from 16 residues. The CDR3 here is CASSPARQGVTYGYTF. DNA for the CDR3: TGTGCCAGCTCACCAGCCCGACAGGGAGTTACGTATGGCTACACCTTC.

The rearrangement links TRBV6-5 to TRBJ1-5; no clear D gene. Germline lookup yields CDR1 MNHEY and CDR2 SVGAGI. This CDR3 contains 13 residues. Trimming stripped 6 bases from V and 9 bases from J, with 15 bases between. The CDR3 sequence: CASRPRPVAPQHF. Here the CDR3 DNA reads TGTGCCAGCAGACCCAGACCCGTAGCGCCCCAGCATTTT.